This T cell receptor (beta chain) was sequenced during a study of human T cells and chemical hapten exposure. Study information: It was small differences in pooled library volume that mainly caused per-sample TCR yields to vary.

There are 16 residues in the CDR3. Trimming shortened V by 6 bases and J by 5 bases, and 22 bases separated the two germline ends. CDR1 and CDR2 from the germline V gene are MNHEY and SVGEGT. This clonotype was picked up many times. Its target is unknown. General observations from the study: Sensitizing to DPC left TCRs with a frequency above 1 in 1000 unaltered.

Time point reported: healthy volunteer bleed at 6 weeks. Total RNA extraction was carried out from unfractionated whole blood. It was the library that attached unique molecular identifiers to individual cDNA molecules. As handled by the study authors: More than 95,000 TCRs per sample was the median, with a range of about 20,000 to 690,600. TCRdb passed the RACE reads through MiXCR, listing each CDR3 protein once. These V and J calls originate from TCRdb's pipeline instead of the authors' own analysis. The sample holds 65,000 to 95,000 distinct CDR3 sequences, approximately 8.1% seen once. The chain couples TRBV6-2 or TRBV6-3 to TRBJ1-2, with D maybe TRBD1 (6 bases). Sequences were obtained from whole blood. The source of this sequence is a female donor in good health. Some clones in this sample may be carry-over from other donors' samples. The CDR3 coding sequence is TGTGCCAGCAGATTACCCGGGACAATGGGTGGATATGGCTACACCTTC. This translates into CASRLPGTMGGYGYTF.